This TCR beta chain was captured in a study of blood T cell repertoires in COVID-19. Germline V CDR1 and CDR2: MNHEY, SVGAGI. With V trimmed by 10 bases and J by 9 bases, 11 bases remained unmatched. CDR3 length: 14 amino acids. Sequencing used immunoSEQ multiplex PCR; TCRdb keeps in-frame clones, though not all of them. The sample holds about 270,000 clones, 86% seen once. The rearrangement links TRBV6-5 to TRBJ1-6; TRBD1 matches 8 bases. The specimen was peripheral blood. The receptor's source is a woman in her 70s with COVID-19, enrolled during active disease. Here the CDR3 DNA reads TGTGCCACCCACTCAGGGGGCCTGGGTTCACCCCTCCACTTT. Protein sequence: CATHSGGLGSPLHF.